The text below deals with one T cell receptor beta chain. This sample was included in a study of blood T cell repertoires in COVID-19. Study information: The United States, Italy and Spain were the sources of the acute and convalescent COVID-19 samples. Nucleic acid was either cDNA or gDNA, and it came from T cells, B-cell-depleted T cells, or PBMCs.

Sequenced by immunoSEQ multiplex PCR; TCRdb stores in-frame clones only, minus some. The data show 90,000 to 150,000 clones, over 75% seen once. With 6 bases clipped from V and 2 bases from J, the junction kept 3 bases outside the gene matches. From germline, CDR1 is MRHNA and CDR2 SNTAGT. The CDR3 consists of 15 residues. The sequenced material came from peripheral blood. The sequence derives from a man older than 75 with acute or convalescent COVID-19. V and J are TRBV6-4 and TRBJ2-1; TRBD2 matches 11 bases. CDR3 DNA: TGTGCCAGCAGCGCGACTAGCGGGACCTACAATGAGCAGTTCTTC. Its protein product is CASSATSGTYNEQFF.